This entry lists 32 T cell receptor beta chains sequenced from one sample in a study of T-cell reconstitution after alpha-beta-depleted transplantation in children. The TCRbeta library was prepared with unique molecular identifiers. Via MiXCR, TCRdb re-called the PCR reads, giving one row per CDR3 protein. The sample lists 100,000 to 130,000 distinct CDR3 sequences; 5.5% to 6.5% were seen once. The specimen was PBMCs, mostly from graft donor cells, collected 360 days after TCRalphabeta/CD19-depleted stem cell transplant. The origin of the receptors is a male patient aged 2 to 9 who had a stem cell transplant for acute lymphoblastic leukemia, so the T cells may come from the graft donor.

This clonotype was seen a handful of times. This chain uses TRBV6-1 with TRBJ1-5; D ambiguous. From germline, CDR1 is MNHNS and CDR2 SASEGT. The CDR3 length is 16 residues. V was clipped by 2 bases and J by 0 bases, with 11 bases between them. The DNA for the CDR3 is TGTGCCAGCAGTGAATTCCACCGGTATAGCAATCAGCCCCAGCATTTT. As protein: CASSEFHRYSNQPQHF.

This clonotype was counted many times. The chain combines TRBV5-1 with TRBJ2-1, with 13 bases identical to TRBD2. After removal of 4 bases from V and 10 bases from J, the junction contained 11 bases not matched to a gene. This CDR3 spans 16 amino acids. CDR1 and CDR2 (germline): SGHRS, YFSETQ. The CDR3 nucleotides are TGCGCCAGCAGCATCCAACTAGCGGGAGGGTCAGACGAGCAGTTCTTC. Its translation is CASSIQLAGGSDEQFF.

Of note for this clonotype: Just one base apart from a much larger clone, this may be a read error. It is likely a read error, because the conserved phenylalanine at the end of the CDR3 is missing. The gene calls are TRBV7-9 and TRBJ1-6, with D perhaps matching TRBD1 (6 bases). Trimming took off 3 bases at V and 7 bases at J, with 16 bases between the two ends. CDR3 size: 16 residues. Germline V gene data show CDR1 as SEHNR and CDR2 as FQNEAQ (reference sequence). The CDR3 region has the DNA TGTGCCAGCAGCTTCGATGGACGGGGGCGAAATTCACCCCTCCACCTT. Translating it yields CASSFDGRGRNSPLHL.

This clonotype was seen many times. The CDR3, as DNA: TGTGCCAGCAGTTTAGCCAGGGGGTCTCCTTACGAGCAGTACTTC. Protein product: CASSLARGSPYEQYF. The genes are TRBV27 and TRBJ2-7, with 7 bases identical to TRBD1. Trimming removed 2 bases from V and 4 bases from J; junction bases left unmatched: 8. Germline V gene sequence: CDR1 MNHEY, CDR2 SMNVEV (reference sequence). The CDR3 runs to 15 residues.

This clonotype was counted a few times. The chain uses TRBV6-1 and TRBJ1-5; D uncertain. Germline V gene lookup returns CDR1 MNHNS and CDR2 SASEGT. CDR3 length equals 15 residues. Trimming left V 3 bases short and J 2 bases short, with 11 bases between. Here the CDR3 reads CASSDPIQGNQPQHF. In DNA form, the CDR3 reads TGTGCCAGCAGTGATCCCATCCAGGGCAATCAGCCCCAGCATTTT.

This clonotype was recorded at least ten times. This chain uses TRBV7-6 with TRBJ2-1; possible D gene TRBD1, 5 bases. Trimming removed 4 bases from V and 7 bases from J, with 17 bases in between. The CDR3 length is 15 residues. Germline V gene sequence: CDR1 SGHVS, CDR2 FNYEAQ. The DNA of the CDR3 is TGTGCCAGCAGCTCCGTAGGACACAACCGGAATGAGCAGTTCTTC. It codes for CASSSVGHNRNEQFF. Filled out from reference TRBV7-6 and TRBJ2-1, the complete variable domain reads GAGVSQSPRYKVTKRGQDVALRCDPISGHVSLYWYRQALGQGPEFLTYFNYEAQQDKSGLPNDRFSAERPEGSISTLTIQRTEQRDSAMYRCASSSVGHNRNEQFFGPGTRLTVL.

V usage is TRBV9 and J usage is TRBJ1-6, with a possible D match to TRBD1 (6 bases). Trimming took off 5 bases at V and 3 bases at J, with 15 bases between the two ends. The length of the CDR3 is 16 residues. Germline V gene sequence: CDR1 SGDLS, CDR2 YYNGEE. The chain's CDR3 is CASRRSEGGYNSPLHF. The CDR3 DNA reads as TGTGCCAGCAGGAGGAGTGAGGGGGGCTATAATTCACCCCTCCACTTT. Looking up the rest from reference TRBV9 and TRBJ1-6 gives the full variable domain: DSGVTQTPKHLITATGQRVTLRCSPRSGDLSVYWYQQSLDQGLQFLIQYYNGEERAKGNILERFSAQQFPDLHSELNLSSLELGDSALYFCASRRSEGGYNSPLHFGNGTRLTVT.

The chain has TRBV11-2 and TRBJ1-4, with D perhaps matching TRBD1 (6 bases). Trimming shortened V by 5 bases and J by 9 bases, and 13 bases separated the two germline ends. Germline CDR1 SGHAT, CDR2 FQNNGV. The CDR3 is made up of 13 amino acids. The CDR3 region is CASSPDRWQKLFF. For the CDR3, the DNA is TGTGCCAGCAGCCCCGACAGGTGGCAAAAACTGTTTTTT. Based on the CDR3 plus reference TRBV11-2 and TRBJ1-4, the full variable domain is EAGVAQSPRYKIIEKRQSVAFWCNPISGHATLYWYQQILGQGPKLLIQFQNNGVVDDSQLPKDRFSAERLKGVDSTLKIQPAKLEDSAVYLCASSPDRWQKLFFGSGTQLSVL.

This clonotype has at least ten counts. The chain combines TRBV7-9 with TRBJ1-1; 10 nucleotides agree with TRBD1. Germline V CDR1 and CDR2: SEHNR, FQNEAQ (reference sequence). This CDR3 is built from 16 residues. J was trimmed by 3 bases and V by 5 bases; bases with no gene match: 9. This CDR3 reads CASSTADRGRHTEAFF. The CDR3 region has the DNA TGTGCCAGCAGCACTGCGGACAGGGGGAGGCACACTGAAGCTTTCTTT. Full variable domain (outside the CDR3, taken from reference TRBV7-9 and TRBJ1-1): DTGVSQNPRHKITKRGQNVTFRCDPISEHNRLYWYRQTLGQGPEFLTYFQNEAQLEKSRLLSDRFSAERPKGSFSTLEIQRTEQGDSAMYLCASSTADRGRHTEAFFGQGTRLTVV.

This clonotype was counted only a few times. The chain recombines TRBV25-1 with TRBJ1-4; 8 bases agree with TRBD1. Germline CDR1 is MGHDK and CDR2 is SYGVNS. CDR3 size: 15 residues. The J segment lost 10 bases and the V segment lost 0 bases, leaving 7 bases of the junction unmatched. CDR3 amino acids: CASSEYPGGDAKLFF. CDR3 bases: TGTGCCAGCAGTGAATATCCAGGGGGCGATGCAAAACTGTTTTTT.

A few counts support this clonotype. The chain employs TRBV7-9 and TRBJ1-1, with D possibly being TRBD1 (5 bases). CDR1 is SEHNR, CDR2 FQNEAQ, per germline (reference sequence). Trimming shortened V by 10 bases and J by 8 bases, and 11 bases separated the two germline ends. This CDR3 is built from 10 residues. The CDR3 DNA sequence: TGTGCCATTTCCGGGGGGGAAGCTTTCTTT. It is translated as CAISGGEAFF. The full variable domain, with the rest looked up from reference TRBV7-9 and TRBJ1-1, is DTGVSQNPRHKITKRGQNVTFRCDPISEHNRLYWYRQTLGQGPEFLTYFQNEAQLEKSRLLSDRFSAERPKGSFSTLEIQRTEQGDSAMYLCAISGGEAFFGQGTRLTVV.

This clonotype was found many times. The rearrangement uses TRBV28 and TRBJ1-5, with a possible D match to TRBD1 (5 bases). The CDR3 spans 12 residues. Germline V gene lookup returns CDR1 MDHEN and CDR2 SYDVKM. V was trimmed by 11 bases and J by 6 bases, leaving 14 bases between them. CDR3 bases: TGTGCCGCAGGCACAGGCTTTCAGCCCCAGCATTTT. This translates into CAAGTGFQPQHF.

This chain uses TRBV9 with TRBJ1-6; tentative D call: TRBD1 (6 bases). Germline assignment: CDR1 SGDLS and CDR2 YYNGEE. Trimming removed 0 bases from V and 8 bases from J, with 18 bases in between. CDR3 length: 17 amino acids. The CDR3 coding sequence is TGTGCCAGCAGCGTAGCTCTGGGGGGGGCCCCGGATTCACCCCTCCACTTT. Residues: CASSVALGGAPDSPLHF.

This clonotype was recorded at least ten times. The chain recombines TRBV10-2 with TRBJ1-6, with TRBD1 matching 8 bases. Trimming took 6 bases from V and 7 from J; bases not matched to a gene: 5. CDR3 size: 14 residues. Germline V gives CDR1 WSHSY, CDR2 SAAADI. CDR3 nucleotides: TGCGCCAGCAGCGCAGGGGGCTCCAATTCACCCCTCCACTTT. As protein: CASSAGGSNSPLHF.

This clonotype came up many times. This chain joins TRBV7-8 and TRBJ2-1; D call uncertain. V was trimmed by 7 bases and J by 2 bases, leaving 15 bases between them. The germline V gene encodes CDR1 SGHVS and CDR2 FQNEAQ. The CDR3 runs 15 residues. The DNA for the CDR3 is TGTGCCAGCATCCGACAAGGAGCGCCCTACAATGAGCAGTTCTTC. Protein sequence: CASIRQGAPYNEQFF.

This clonotype was recorded at least ten times. The genes are TRBV4-3 and TRBJ1-2; D is undetermined. The V gene's germline CDR1 is LGHNA and CDR2 YSLEER. Deletions cut 0 bases from V and 4 bases from J, with 12 bases between. This CDR3 contains 15 residues. In DNA form, the CDR3 reads TGCGCCAGCAGCCAAGACCGTTTCGGTAGCTATGGCTACACCTTC. Translation: CASSQDRFGSYGYTF.

This clonotype was picked up many times. The chain joins TRBV28 to TRBJ2-1, with 12 bases lining up with TRBD2. CDR3 length equals 18 residues. The V and J ends lost 3 bases and 1 base, in that order; junction bases with no gene match: 7. Germline CDR1 reads MDHEN; CDR2 reads SYDVKM. In DNA, the CDR3 is TGTGCCAGCAGTTTTCCGACTAGCGGGGGTCAGTCCTACAATGAGCAGTTCTTC. It translates to CASSFPTSGGQSYNEQFF.

This clonotype was counted at least ten times. The V and J genes are TRBV20-1 and TRBJ2-5; 7 bases match TRBD2. Losses at the gene ends were 6 bases for V and 0 bases for J; bases not matched to a gene: 10. This CDR3 has 15 residues. Per germline, CDR1 DFQATT and CDR2 SNEGSKA (reference sequence). The CDR3 spells CSAILAVRYQETQYF. The CDR3, as DNA: TGCAGTGCGATCCTAGCGGTCCGGTACCAAGAGACCCAGTACTTC.

This clonotype has a count of ten or more. The chain joins TRBV12-3 or TRBV12-4 to TRBJ2-7, with D unclear. CDR3 length: 13 residues. The germline V and J ends were trimmed by 2 bases and 5 bases, with 10 bases remaining between them. The CDR3 DNA follows: TGTGCCAGCAGTTTACGGGTTAGGGACGAGCAGTACTTC. Residues: CASSLRVRDEQYF.

This clonotype was found many times. The rearrangement uses TRBV11-1 and TRBJ2-1; TRBD1 aligns across 8 bases. CDR3 length: 18 amino acids. The V gene's germline CDR1 is SGHAT and CDR2 FQDESV (reference sequence). V lost 4 bases, J lost 3 bases, and 14 bases stayed unmatched. CDR3 bases: TGTGCCAGCAGCTCGGGACAGGCAGTACGTCAGCGCTACAATGAGCAGTTCTTC. This translates into CASSSGQAVRQRYNEQFF.

This clonotype was counted a few times. V usage is TRBV4-3 and J usage is TRBJ1-1; D not resolved. The CDR3 runs to 15 residues. Trimming removed 4 bases from V and 3 bases from J, with 15 bases in between. Looked up from germline, CDR1 is LGHNA and CDR2 is YSLEER. The CDR3 protein is CASSPFGGKDTEAFF. CDR3 nucleotide sequence: TGCGCCAGCAGCCCTTTTGGAGGCAAGGACACTGAAGCTTTCTTT.

The chain combines TRBV6-1 with TRBJ2-2, with D possibly matching TRBD1 (5 bases). Germline V lookup: CDR1 MNHNS, CDR2 SASEGT. The CDR3 is 15 residues long. Trimming left V 9 bases short and J 0 bases short, with 14 bases between. DNA for the CDR3: TGTGCCAGTACGGACCCAGGGACGAACACCGGGGAGCTGTTTTTT. Its translation: CASTDPGTNTGELFF.

This rearrangement joins TRBV6-2 or TRBV6-3 to TRBJ2-6; D assignment may be TRBD1 or TRBD2 (6 bases each). The CDR3 extends over 15 amino acids. Germline CDR1 reads MNHEY; CDR2 reads SVGEGT. Trimming removed 3 bases at V and 2 bases at J, with 8 bases between. The CDR3 bases are TGTGCCAGCAGTTATGGGGGGCCTGGGGCCAACGTCCTGACTTTC. Amino acids: CASSYGGPGANVLTF.

The chain is built from TRBV6-2 or TRBV6-3 and TRBJ2-7, with D maybe TRBD1 (5 bases). V lost 6 bases and J lost 4, with 13 bases in between. Germline loops: CDR1 MNHEY, CDR2 SVGEGT. The length of the CDR3 is 13 residues. The CDR3 sequence: CASSYATVYEQYF. CDR3 coding DNA: TGTGCCAGCAGCTACGCGACAGTTTACGAGCAGTACTTC.

At least ten counts were recorded for this clonotype. One junction end disagrees with the germline gene, perhaps due to a read error. The chain employs TRBV7-9 and TRBJ2-1; 11 bases fit TRBD2. This CDR3 is 14 amino acids long. Germline CDR1 reads SEHNR; CDR2 reads FQNEAQ (reference sequence). CDR3 sequence reads: CASRLAGGGNEQFF. The DNA of the CDR3 is TGTGCCAGCAGATTAGCGGGAGGGGGGAATGAGCAGTTCTTC.

This clonotype has a handful of counts. The CDR3 reads CASSLRWDEQYF. In DNA, the CDR3 is TGTGCCAGCAGCTTGCGATGGGACGAGCAGTACTTC. This rearrangement joins TRBV5-8 to TRBJ2-7, with D unclear. The CDR3 length is 12 residues. In germline, CDR1 is SGHTS, CDR2 YDEGEE. V dropped 1 base and J dropped 5 bases, with 7 bases sitting between them.

This clonotype showed up many times. This chain uses TRBV4-2 with TRBJ2-7; D unresolved. Trimming took off 1 base at V and 0 bases at J, with 16 bases between the two ends. This CDR3 is built from 17 residues. Per the germline V gene, CDR1 is LGHNA and CDR2 is YNFKEQ. The CDR3, as DNA: TGTGCCAGCAGCCAAGCTTTGGCAGGAATAAGCTCCTACGAGCAGTACTTC. Its protein product is CASSQALAGISSYEQYF.

This clonotype was seen many times. V and J are TRBV6-2 or TRBV6-3 and TRBJ2-1; D unclear. The V gene lost 0 bases and the J gene lost 0 bases, with 6 bases spanning the gap. The CDR3 loop spans 15 amino acids. CDR1 is MNHEY and CDR2 is SVGEGT in the germline V gene. CDR3 region: CASSYSGSSYNEQFF. Written as DNA, the CDR3 is TGTGCCAGCAGTTACTCGGGTAGCTCCTACAATGAGCAGTTCTTC.

This clonotype has a handful of counts. The chain combines TRBV6-5 with TRBJ2-7; 8 positions match TRBD2. The J segment lost 5 bases and the V segment lost 2 bases, leaving 5 bases of the junction unmatched. Germline CDR1 MNHEY, CDR2 SVGAGI. CDR3 length equals 14 residues. CDR3 region: CASSYRGGPDEQYF. CDR3 nucleotide sequence: TGTGCCAGCAGTTACCGGGGGGGGCCGGACGAGCAGTACTTC.

In this sample, this clonotype turned up many times. The CDR3 nucleotides are TGTGCCAGCAGCCCCTTAAGCGGGAGGACCTACAATGAGCAGTTCTTC. Translated, it gives CASSPLSGRTYNEQFF. The chain is built from TRBV14 and TRBJ2-1; 9 bases align to TRBD2. After removal of 4 bases from V and 2 bases from J, the junction contained 6 bases not matched to a gene. Germline V CDR1 and CDR2: SGHDN, FVKESK. This CDR3 has 16 amino acids. Using reference TRBV14 and TRBJ2-1 for the parts outside the CDR3, the full variable domain is EAGVTQFPSHSVIEKGQTVTLRCDPISGHDNLYWYRRVMGKEIKFLLHFVKESKQDESGMPNNRFLAERTGGTYSTLKVQPAELEDSGVYFCASSPLSGRTYNEQFFGPGTRLTVL.

This clonotype was seen repeatedly, ten times or more. The gene calls are TRBV4-3 and TRBJ2-3; D is unclear. CDR3 length equals 13 residues. Germline CDR1 and CDR2: LGHNA and YSLEER. V dropped 1 base and J dropped 2 bases, with 4 bases sitting between them. The CDR3 protein is CASSQGNTDTQYF. DNA for the CDR3: TGCGCCAGCAGCCAAGGAAACACAGATACGCAGTATTTT.

This clonotype was seen at least ten times. The chain uses TRBV7-9 and TRBJ2-7; weak D call: TRBD2 (6 bases). V lost 4 bases, J lost 7 bases, and 14 bases lay in between. There are 13 residues in the CDR3. Per germline, CDR1 SEHNR and CDR2 FQNEAQ (reference sequence). CDR3 DNA sequence: TGTGCCAGCAGCTCGGAGGGATCCACAGAGCAGTACTTC. Translating it yields CASSSEGSTEQYF.